This TCR beta chain came from a study of blood T cell repertoires in COVID-19. At the level of the study: Whether acute or convalescent, the COVID-19 samples came from the United States, Italy and Spain. Nucleic acid was either cDNA or gDNA, and it came from T cells, B-cell-depleted T cells, or PBMCs.

Original analysis: Reference gene primer amplification gave estimated nucleated cell counts. The table came from immunoSEQ multiplex PCR; TCRdb's copy has only in-frame clones and leaves some out. The D gene and trimming were derived from the DNA, and the V and J assignments and clone size from that table. The table includes approximately 280,000 clones, about four fifths detected once. Enrollment of patients from Seattle took place during active infection, with longitudinal follow-up. There are 14 residues in the CDR3. Trimming cost V 4 bases and J 4 bases, with 13 bases left between them. The V gene's germline CDR1 is LGHDT and CDR2 YNNKEL (reference sequence).

This rearrangement joins TRBV3-1 (or the pseudogene TRBV3-2) to TRBJ1-1; D may be TRBD1 (5 bases). Sequenced: peripheral blood. This receptor was identified in a human donor with COVID-19, enrolled during active disease. The donor label of this sample is uncertain. CDR3 sequence: CASSPGILGTEAFF. The CDR3 DNA reads as TGTGCCAGCAGCCCAGGGATTCTGGGCACTGAAGCTTTCTTT.